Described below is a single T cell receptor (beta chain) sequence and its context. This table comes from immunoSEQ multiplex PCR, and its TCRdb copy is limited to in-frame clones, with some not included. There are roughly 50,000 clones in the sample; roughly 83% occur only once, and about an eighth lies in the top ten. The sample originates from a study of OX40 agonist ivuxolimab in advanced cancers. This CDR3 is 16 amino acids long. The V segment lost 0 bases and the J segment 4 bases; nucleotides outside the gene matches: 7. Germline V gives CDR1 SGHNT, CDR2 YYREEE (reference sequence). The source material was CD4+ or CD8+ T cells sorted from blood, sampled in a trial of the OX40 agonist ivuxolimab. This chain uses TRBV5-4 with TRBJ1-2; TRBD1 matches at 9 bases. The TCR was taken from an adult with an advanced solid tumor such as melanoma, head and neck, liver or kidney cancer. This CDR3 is CASSLALQGATYGYTF. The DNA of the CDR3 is TGTGCCAGCAGCTTGGCCCTACAGGGGGCGACCTATGGCTACACCTTC.